The entry that follows covers one T cell receptor (beta chain) sequence. The antigen is unknown. This sample's TCRbeta library carried unique molecular identifier barcodes. TCRdb reprocessed the PCR reads via MiXCR and lists one record per CDR3 protein. Of about a million distinct CDR3 sequences in the sample, 25% to 30% are singletons; the top ten hold roughly 31%. This entry is derived from a study of T-cell reconstitution after alpha-beta-depleted transplantation in children. V lost 1 base and J lost 4, with 9 bases in between. The CDR3 runs 14 residues. Germline loops: CDR1 SGHVS, CDR2 FQNEAQ. Study results and limitations: Several hundred rapidly expanded clones from non-depleted graft cells reportedly supplied alpha-beta T cells about two months post-transplant. From surviving recipient T cells and thymic progenitors came the high day-60 TCRbeta diversity observed in some patients. At one year after transplant, newly produced T cells mostly accounted for T-cell counts and diversity.

The V gene is TRBV7-8, the J gene TRBJ2-3; TRBD1 might be the D (5 bases). The clonotype was recovered from a boy in the first two years of life who had a stem cell transplant for SCID, so the T cells may come from the graft donor. This material consisted of PBMCs, mostly from graft donor cells, taken 360 days after TCRalphabeta/CD19-depleted stem cell transplant. The CDR3: CASSLEGYADTQYF. The CDR3 region has the DNA TGTGCCAGCAGCTTAGAGGGGTATGCAGATACGCAGTATTTT.